The next 25 T cell receptor beta chains were all read from a single sample in a study of graft-versus-host responses after intestinal transplantation. Assay used: immunoSEQ multiplex PCR; TCRdb lists only in-frame clones, some missing. The sample contains approximately 16,000 clones, approximately 89% of which appear only once. This material consisted of PBMCs, taken about 110 days after intestinal transplant. Source of these receptors: a human patient who received an intestinal transplant, so some T cells may come from the graft donor.

In DNA, the CDR3 is TGCAGCGTTGAAGATCGGCCTATACAGGGGGCAGGGACTGAAGCTTTCTTT. Translation: CSVEDRPIQGAGTEAFF. V is TRBV29-1 and J is TRBJ1-1, with 9 bases aligning to TRBD1. Germline CDR1 is SQVTM and CDR2 is ANQGSEA. V shed 0 bases, J shed 5 bases, and the junction held 13 bases outside the gene matches. CDR3 length: 17 amino acids. The full variable domain, its missing parts supplied by reference TRBV29-1 and TRBJ1-1, is SAVISQKPSRDICQRGTSLTIQCQVDSQVTMMFWYRQQPGQSLTLIATANQGSEATYESGFVIDKFPISRPNLTFSTLTVSNMSPEDSSIYLCSVEDRPIQGAGTEAFFGQGTRLTVV.

V gene TRBV4-1 combines with J gene TRBJ2-1; D tentatively reads TRBD1 or TRBD2 (5 bases each). This CDR3 has 14 residues. Between the trimmed V and J ends, which lost 1 base and 8 bases, there was a span of 12 bases. Germline V gene sequence: CDR1 MGHRA, CDR2 YSYEKL. The CDR3 sequence: CASSQALGRDEQFF. In nucleotides, the CDR3 is TGCGCCAGCAGCCAAGCACTAGGCAGGGATGAGCAGTTCTTC.

This chain's CDR3 is CACRGSSGRASEQYF. DNA for the CDR3: TGTGCCTGCCGTGGGAGTAGCGGGAGGGCGAGCGAGCAGTACTTC. J is TRBJ2-7 and V is TRBV6-1; 11 bases fit TRBD2. The V gene's germline CDR1 is MNHNS and CDR2 SASEGT. J gave up 6 bases and V 11 bases, and 15 bases lay outside the gene matches. The CDR3 consists of 15 residues.

V is TRBV13 and J is TRBJ2-3, with D possibly TRBD2 on 6 matching bases. The V end lost 0 bases, the J end lost 4 bases, and 11 bases lay between the germline ends. The CDR3 has 15 residues. The V gene's germline CDR1 is PRHDT and CDR2 FYEKMQ (reference sequence). CDR3 region: CASSLGGTGADTQYF. CDR3 nucleotides: TGTGCCAGCAGCTTAGGCGGGACGGGAGCAGATACGCAGTATTTT. The full variable domain, its missing parts supplied by reference TRBV13 and TRBJ2-3, is AAGVIQSPRHLIKEKRETATLKCYPIPRHDTVYWYQQGPGQDPQFLISFYEKMQSDKGSIPDRFSAQQFSDYHSELNMSSLELGDSALYFCASSLGGTGADTQYFGPGTRLTVL.

The chain links TRBV7-9 to TRBJ2-7, with 12 nucleotides matching TRBD2. J lost 0 bases, V lost 5 bases, and 8 bases had no gene match. The CDR3 consists of 17 residues. Germline CDR1 and CDR2: SEHNR and FQNEAQ (reference sequence). This CDR3 reads CASSPPGLAGRSYEQYF. CDR3 DNA sequence: TGTGCCAGCAGCCCACCGGGACTAGCGGGCCGCTCCTACGAGCAGTACTTC.

The CDR3 region has the DNA TGCGCCAGCAGCCAACAGGGGTCTAACACCGGGGAGCTGTTTTTT. It encodes CASSQQGSNTGELFF. The chain has TRBV4-1 and TRBJ2-2; D possibly corresponds to TRBD1 (6 bases). Looked up from germline, CDR1 is MGHRA and CDR2 is YSYEKL. This CDR3 has 15 residues. V dropped 2 bases and J dropped 2 bases, with 9 bases sitting between them.

The CDR3 loop reads CASSFWGANLWGSGREADTQYF. CDR3 bases: TGTGCCAGCAGTTTTTGGGGGGCGAACCTATGGGGTAGCGGGAGGGAGGCCGATACGCAGTATTTT. V usage is TRBV28 and J usage is TRBJ2-3; TRBD2 matches 11 bases. This CDR3 contains 22 residues. Germline values: CDR1 MDHEN, CDR2 SYDVKM. Germline trimming cut 3 bases from V and 6 bases from J; bases unmatched to any gene: 26.

The V and J genes are TRBV15 and TRBJ2-1; 15 positions agree with TRBD2. The CDR3 is 22 residues long. V shed 0 bases and J 0 bases; nucleotides not matched to a gene: 12. Germline-derived CDR1 and CDR2 are LNHNV and YYDKDF (reference sequence). This chain's CDR3 is CATSRDSWTSGRAPSSYNEQFF. Here the CDR3 DNA reads TGTGCCACCAGCAGAGATTCGTGGACTAGCGGGAGGGCCCCGAGCTCCTACAATGAGCAGTTCTTC.

The V call is TRBV9, the J call TRBJ2-2, with 9 positions matching TRBD2. V lost 3 bases, J lost 1 base, and 4 bases stayed unmatched. The CDR3 loop spans 16 amino acids. Germline assignment: CDR1 SGDLS and CDR2 YYNGEE. CDR3 bases: TGTGCCAGCAGCGGCGGACTAGCGCTGAACACCGGGGAGCTGTTTTTT. Its protein is CASSGGLALNTGELFF.

The chain recombines TRBV7-9 with TRBJ1-5; D may be TRBD1 (6 bases). V was pared by 3 bases and J by 3 bases, with 9 bases between. The CDR3 is 14 amino acids. CDR1 is SEHNR and CDR2 is FQNEAQ in the germline V gene (reference sequence). CDR3 sequence reads: CASSFTGNNQPQHF. For the CDR3, the DNA is TGTGCCAGCAGCTTTACAGGGAACAATCAGCCCCAGCATTTT.

The chain joins TRBV7-3 to TRBJ2-1; possibly TRBD1 for D (5 bases). CDR1 is SGHTA and CDR2 is FQGTGA in the germline V gene. Trimming left V 2 bases short and J 8 bases short, with 19 bases between. The CDR3 loop spans 16 amino acids. DNA for the CDR3: TGTGCCAGCAGCTTAGGGGCTGTTCGTGGTGAGGATGAGCAGTTCTTC. Encoded protein: CASSLGAVRGEDEQFF.

The rearrangement joins TRBV11-2 to TRBJ2-7, with no clear D. Trimming took 0 bases from V and 4 from J, leaving 4 bases between them. Germline lookup yields CDR1 SGHAT and CDR2 FQNNGV. The CDR3 loop spans 12 amino acids. CDR3 loop: CASSLDGYEQYF. Here the CDR3 DNA reads TGTGCCAGCAGCTTAGATGGTTACGAGCAGTACTTC.

J is TRBJ1-1 and V is TRBV18; D ambiguous. The CDR3 totals 13 residues. CDR1 KGHSH and CDR2 LQKENI come from the germline V gene. Trimming removed 3 bases at V and 8 bases at J, with 13 bases between. The CDR3 loop reads CASSPNRLFEAFF. CDR3 sequence (DNA): TGTGCCAGCTCACCGAACCGGTTGTTCGAAGCTTTCTTT.

Concerning this clone itself: In the same sample, other DNA sequences code for this CDR3. The CDR3 here is CASSQGTGGLNTEAFF. DNA for the CDR3: TGCGCCAGCAGCCAAGGGACAGGGGGCTTGAACACTGAAGCTTTCTTT. V usage is TRBV4-1 and J usage is TRBJ1-1, with 11 nucleotides matching TRBD1. Trimming cost V 1 base and J 0 bases; bases outside gene matches: 1. Germline lookup yields CDR1 MGHRA and CDR2 YSYEKL. This CDR3 is built from 16 residues.

The chain links TRBV28 to TRBJ1-4, with 7 bases fitting TRBD1. The CDR3 has 18 amino acids. Germline V gives CDR1 MDHEN, CDR2 SYDVKM. Trimming took 4 bases from V and 6 from J; bases not matched to a gene: 17. DNA for the CDR3: TGTGCCAGCAGTTCAATTATGAATACAGGGGTAAGGGATGAAAAACTGTTTTTT. Translation: CASSSIMNTGVRDEKLFF.

For the CDR3, the DNA is TGTGCCAGCAGCCAAGTCGTAGGCCCTAACACCTACGAGCAGTACTTC. Translated, it gives CASSQVVGPNTYEQYF. The V call is TRBV4-2, the J call TRBJ2-7; D uncertain. The CDR3 consists of 16 residues. Germline V lookup: CDR1 LGHNA, CDR2 YNFKEQ. V lost 1 base and J 2 bases, leaving 15 bases between the germline ends.

Turning to this clone: Sequence at one end of the junction differs from germline and may be a read error. The genes are TRBV27 and TRBJ2-7, with a tentative D call TRBD2 (5 bases). CDR3 length: 13 amino acids. Germline V CDR1 and CDR2: MNHEY, SMNVEV (reference sequence). DNA of the CDR3: TGTGCCAGCAGTCTATCCCGGGGATACGAGCAGTACTTC. Its translation is CASSLSRGYEQYF.

This chain links TRBV19 with TRBJ1-4; no clear D. CDR3 size: 13 residues. CDR1 LNHDA and CDR2 SQIVND come from the germline V gene (reference sequence). V lost 4 bases, J lost 8 bases, and 11 bases lay in between. DNA of the CDR3: TGTGCCAGTAGTAGCAATTTAGACGAAAAACTGTTTTTT. Translation: CASSSNLDEKLFF.

V is TRBV2 and J is TRBJ2-1, with D uncertain. Trimming took off 8 bases at V and 1 base at J, with 12 bases between the two ends. CDR3 length: 14 residues. Looked up from germline, CDR1 is SNHLY and CDR2 is FYNNEI. The CDR3 loop is CASRKDWSYNEQFF. The CDR3 DNA sequence: TGTGCCAGCCGGAAAGACTGGTCCTACAATGAGCAGTTCTTC.

This chain uses TRBV4-3 with TRBJ2-7; TRBD2 matches at 8 bases. V lost 4 bases to trimming and J lost 2 bases; unmatched junction nucleotides: 7. The CDR3 is 15 residues long. Germline CDR1 is LGHNA and CDR2 is YSLEER. CDR3 in DNA: TGCGCCAGCAGCCGACGAGCGGGAGTACCCTACGAGCAGTACTTC. Translated: CASSRRAGVPYEQYF.

A few counts support this clone. CDR3 protein: CASSRDGRGQDIQYF. CDR3 bases: TGTGCCAGCAGTCGGGACGGGAGGGGTCAAGACATTCAGTACTTC. The gene calls are TRBV6-5 and TRBJ2-4, with 8 nucleotides matching TRBD2. CDR1 is MNHEY, CDR2 SVGAGI, per germline. This CDR3 is 15 amino acids long. V was pared by 5 bases and J by 8 bases, with 11 bases of the junction left unmatched.

The gene calls are TRBV28 and TRBJ2-1; TRBD2 matches at 13 bases. V was clipped by 3 bases and J by 8 bases; unmatched bases: 4. The CDR3 sequence is 15 residues long. Germline lookup yields CDR1 MDHEN and CDR2 SYDVKM. DNA of the CDR3: TGTGCCAGCAGTTTTTCGGGACTAGCGGGATATGAGCAGTTCTTC. It encodes CASSFSGLAGYEQFF.

V usage is TRBV6-6 and J usage is TRBJ1-3, with 8 bases matching TRBD1. V dropped 2 bases and J dropped 6; count of bases not matched to a gene: 6. The CDR3 is 15 residues long. Germline loops: CDR1 MNHNY, CDR2 SVGAGI (reference sequence). The CDR3 here is CASSYQDRVENTIYF. In nucleotides, the CDR3 is TGTGCCAGCAGTTACCAGGACAGGGTAGAAAACACCATATATTTT.

Notes on this clone: Other DNA sequences in this specimen translate into the identical CDR3. The CDR3 spells CASRPTGLDANEKLFF. For the CDR3, the DNA is TGTGCCAGCAGACCGACAGGGCTGGATGCTAATGAAAAACTGTTTTTT. The chain couples TRBV7-9 to TRBJ1-4, with TRBD1 identical over 7 bases. The CDR3 consists of 16 residues. V shed 6 bases and J 3 bases; nucleotides not matched to a gene: 10. From germline, CDR1 is SEHNR and CDR2 FQNEAQ (reference sequence).

The chain combines TRBV6-5 with TRBJ1-1; D gene ambiguous. V lost 0 bases, J lost 5 bases, and 10 bases lay in between. Germline CDR1 is MNHEY and CDR2 is SVGAGI. This CDR3 has 14 amino acids. The CDR3 sequence: CASSYSGRWTEAFF. The CDR3 DNA sequence: TGTGCCAGCAGTTACTCAGGCAGGTGGACTGAAGCTTTCTTT.